These 5 T cell receptor beta chains came from one sample sequenced in a study of cytomegalovirus exposure and HLA in healthy donors (dated by TCRdb to between 2016 and 2019). Libraries were prepared through the immunoSEQ multiplex PCR assay. The multiplex PCR relied on a mix of 60 forward primers for TCR Vbeta segments and 13 reverse primers for TCR Jbeta segments. In TCRdb, the immuneACCESS table is reduced to in-frame sequences with V and J assigned. These tables do not hold every clone; where another copy was compared, an unresolved V gene accounts for under half, and the others remain unexplained. The sample data list 150,000 to 200,000 clones, and about 79% of these were observed just once. About 6.4% of the sample is held by the ten biggest clonotypes. Sequencing used PBMCs. All receptors derive from a middle-aged man in good health and CMV-seropositive.

The V call is TRBV11-2, the J call TRBJ2-2, with a tentative D call TRBD2 (5 bases). The CDR3 length is 15 residues. Trimming took off 5 bases at V and 7 bases at J, with 17 bases between the two ends. Germline lookup yields CDR1 SGHAT and CDR2 FQNNGV. The CDR3 sequence: CASSTTYTRGGELFF. The DNA of the CDR3 is TGTGCCAGCAGCACTACTTACACCCGGGGCGGGGAGCTGTTTTTT.

The V call is TRBV6-6, the J call TRBJ2-6; no definite D call. This CDR3 has 13 residues. Trimming removed 10 bases at V and 1 base at J, with 8 bases between. The V gene's germline CDR1 is MNHNY and CDR2 SVGAGI (reference sequence). The CDR3 loop reads CAIESSGANVLTF. The CDR3 region has the DNA TGTGCCATCGAGAGTTCTGGGGCCAACGTCCTGACTTTC.

The genes are TRBV11-3 and TRBJ1-5; TRBD1 might be the D (5 bases). The length of the CDR3 is 15 residues. V dropped 11 bases and J dropped 0 bases, with 17 bases sitting between them. The germline V gene has CDR1 SGHNT and CDR2 YENEEA. The CDR3 loop is CAGGGEEYSNQPQHF. In DNA, the CDR3 is TGTGCCGGGGGGGGTGAAGAGTATAGCAATCAGCCCCAGCATTTT.

The chain employs TRBV9 and TRBJ2-2, with 16 positions matching TRBD2. Trimming cost V 4 bases and J 6 bases; bases outside gene matches: 6. CDR3 length equals 17 residues. Germline V lookup: CDR1 SGDLS, CDR2 YYNGEE. The CDR3 DNA reads as TGTGCCAGCAGCCTCGGGACTAGCGGGAGGGCCCCCGGGGAGCTGTTTTTT. The encoded protein is CASSLGTSGRAPGELFF.

V is TRBV15 and J is TRBJ2-7, with 7 bases lining up with TRBD2. The junction had 5 bases not matched to a gene; V was cut back by 3 bases and J by 0 bases. CDR1 LNHNV and CDR2 YYDKDF come from the germline V gene (reference sequence). This CDR3 has 15 amino acids. The CDR3 region is CATSRGGRDSYEQYF. The CDR3, as DNA: TGTGCCACCAGCAGGGGCGGGAGAGACTCCTACGAGCAGTACTTC.